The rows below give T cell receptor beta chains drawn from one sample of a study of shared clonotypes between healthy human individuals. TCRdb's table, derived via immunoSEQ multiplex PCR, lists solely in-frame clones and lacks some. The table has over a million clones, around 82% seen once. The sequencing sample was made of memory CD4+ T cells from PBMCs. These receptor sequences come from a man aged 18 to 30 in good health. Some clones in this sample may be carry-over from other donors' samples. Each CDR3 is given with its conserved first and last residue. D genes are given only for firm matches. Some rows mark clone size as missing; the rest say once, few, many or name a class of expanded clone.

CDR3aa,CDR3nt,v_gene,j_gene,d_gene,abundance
CAWRLAGGLVGELFF,TGTGCCTGGAGGCTAGCGGGAGGCTTGGTCGGGGAGCTGTTTTTT,TRBV30,TRBJ2-2,TRBD2,few
CASSYGGTGRSGIPYEQYF,TGCGCCAGCAGCTACGGGGGGACAGGGAGGAGCGGAATTCCCTACGAGCAGTACTTC,TRBV5-1,TRBJ2-7,TRBD1,-
CASSPSTSGRTGELFF,TGTGCCAGCAGTCCATCGACTAGCGGGAGAACCGGGGAGCTGTTTTTT,TRBV28,TRBJ2-2,TRBD2,-
CASTERGGSAYEQYF,TGTGCCAGCACCGAGCGGGGCGGGAGTGCCTACGAGCAGTACTTC,TRBV7-2,TRBJ2-7,TRBD2,-
CASTGGGYTEAFF,TGCGCCAGCACCGGAGGGGGGTACACTGAAGCTTTCTTT,TRBV5-1,TRBJ1-1,-,-
CASSQVGLGDPNYGYTF,TGCGCCAGCAGCCAAGTCGGGTTAGGAGACCCTAACTATGGCTACACCTTC,TRBV4-3,TRBJ1-2,-,-
CASSSGYYGYTF,TGTGCCAGCAGTTCTGGCTACTATGGCTACACCTTC,TRBV28,TRBJ1-2,-,-
CASGGSLSNQPQHF,TGTGCCAGCGGGGGGTCCCTAAGCAATCAGCCCCAGCATTTT,TRBV27,TRBJ1-5,-,-
CASSLGGANQPQHF,TGTGCCAGCAGCTTGGGAGGGGCCAATCAGCCCCAGCATTTT,TRBV5-4,TRBJ1-5,-,-
CASSDRLAGRGNEQFF,TGTGCCAGCAGTGATAGACTAGCAGGACGGGGGAATGAGCAGTTCTTC,TRBV2,TRBJ2-1,TRBD2,-
CASGRGTPTDTQYF,TGTGCCAGCGGACGAGGGACCCCCACAGATACGCAGTATTTT,TRBV5-8,TRBJ2-3,-,-
CASSLGQGGSNQPQHF,TGCGCCAGCAGCTTGGGGCAGGGCGGGAGCAATCAGCCCCAGCATTTT,TRBV5-1,TRBJ1-5,-,-
CASSSPQGGSGNTIYF,TGTGCCAGCAGTTCCCCTCAGGGCGGCTCTGGAAACACCATATATTTT,TRBV6-6,TRBJ1-3,-,-
CASRGEINEQYF,TGTGCCAGCAGGGGCGAGATTAACGAGCAGTACTTC,TRBV2,TRBJ2-7,-,-
CASRLTGVSNGYTF,TGTGCCAGCAGATTGACAGGGGTTTCCAATGGCTACACCTTC,TRBV27,TRBJ1-2,TRBD1,once
CASSPGLAAYNEQFF,TGTGCCAGCAGTCCGGGACTAGCGGCCTACAATGAGCAGTTCTTC,TRBV27,TRBJ2-1,TRBD2,-
CASSWLGSADTQYF,TGCGCCAGCAGCTGGCTGGGGTCGGCAGATACGCAGTATTTT,TRBV5-1,TRBJ2-3,-,-
CASSLQGSGQPQHF,TGTGCCAGTAGTCTACAGGGAAGCGGGCAGCCCCAGCATTTT,TRBV19,TRBJ1-5,-,-
CASSRDRGKSELFF,TGTGCCAGCAGTCGGGACAGGGGAAAATCGGAGCTGTTTTTT,TRBV2,TRBJ2-2,TRBD1,-
CASSSRDRGNTEAFF,TGTGCCAGCTCATCCCGGGACAGGGGGAACACTGAAGCTTTCTTT,TRBV18,TRBJ1-1,TRBD1,few
CASSYVGDYGYTF,TGTGCCAGCAGTTACGTTGGGGACTATGGCTACACCTTC,TRBV6-5,TRBJ1-2,-,-
CASSGDSFRPQHF,TGTGCCAGCAGTGGGGACAGTTTTCGCCCACAGCATTTT,TRBV2,TRBJ1-5,TRBD1,-
CASSLEPGESETQYF,TGCGCCAGCAGCTTAGAACCGGGAGAATCGGAGACCCAGTACTTC,TRBV5-1,TRBJ2-5,-,-
CASSQGVGTGLYEQYF,TGTGCCAGCAGCCAAGGGGTGGGGACAGGCTTATACGAGCAGTACTTC,TRBV14,TRBJ2-7,TRBD1,-
CASSVDRGGDTQYF,TGTGCCAGCAGCGTTGATCGGGGTGGGGATACGCAGTATTTT,TRBV9,TRBJ2-3,-,-
CSVEVGGVADTQYF,TGCAGCGTTGAGGTTGGCGGGGTGGCAGATACGCAGTATTTT,TRBV29-1,TRBJ2-3,-,-
CASREKHSYEQYF,TGTGCCAGCAGGGAGAAGCACTCCTACGAGCAGTACTTC,TRBV21-1,TRBJ2-7,-,-
CSATGNTDEQYF,TGCAGCGCTACAGGGAATACTGACGAGCAGTACTTC,TRBV29-1,TRBJ2-7,-,-
CASSRPNQDRGSGYTF,TGCGCCAGCAGCCGACCGAACCAGGACAGGGGATCTGGCTACACCTTC,TRBV5-1,TRBJ1-2,TRBD1,-
CASSFAGTAIPYEQYF,TGTGCCAGCAGCTTTGCTGGGACAGCCATCCCCTACGAGCAGTACTTC,TRBV5-8,TRBJ2-7,TRBD1,-
CASSLVRGENTEAFF,TGCGCCAGCAGCTTGGTCAGGGGAGAGAACACTGAAGCTTTCTTT,TRBV5-1,TRBJ1-1,-,few
CASSLNPRGYGYTF,TGTGCCAGCAGTTTAAATCCTCGAGGCTATGGCTACACCTTC,TRBV27,TRBJ1-2,-,-
CASSQNRPQRPEDYSNQPQHF,TGTGCCAGCAGCCAAAACAGGCCCCAGAGGCCCGAAGACTATAGCAATCAGCCCCAGCATTTT,TRBV14,TRBJ1-5,-,-